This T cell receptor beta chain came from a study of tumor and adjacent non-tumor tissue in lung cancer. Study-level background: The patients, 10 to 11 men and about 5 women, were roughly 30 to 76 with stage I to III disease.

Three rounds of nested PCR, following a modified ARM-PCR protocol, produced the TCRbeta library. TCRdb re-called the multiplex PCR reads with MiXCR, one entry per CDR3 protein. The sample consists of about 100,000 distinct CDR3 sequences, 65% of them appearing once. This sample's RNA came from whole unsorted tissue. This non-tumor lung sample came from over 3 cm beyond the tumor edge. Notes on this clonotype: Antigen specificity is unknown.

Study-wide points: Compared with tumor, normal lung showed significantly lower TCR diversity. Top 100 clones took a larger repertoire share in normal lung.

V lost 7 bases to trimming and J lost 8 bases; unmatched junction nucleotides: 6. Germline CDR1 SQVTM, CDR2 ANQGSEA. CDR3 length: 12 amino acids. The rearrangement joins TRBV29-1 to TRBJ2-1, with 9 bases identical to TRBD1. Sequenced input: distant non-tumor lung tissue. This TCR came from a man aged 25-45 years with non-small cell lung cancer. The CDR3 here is CSDRQGVYEQFF. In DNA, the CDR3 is TGCAGCGACCGACAGGGGGTCTATGAGCAGTTCTTC.